This T cell receptor (beta chain) was obtained from a study of T-cell memory formation after mild COVID-19. The overall study: Largely, TCR clusters stayed within a single donor. Study findings and constraints: Contracting clones, day 15 to 85, had balanced CD4/CD8, and later expanders favored CD4+.

The CDR3 is made up of 13 amino acids. V lost 4 bases to trimming and J lost 1 base, with 10 bases between them. Germline assignment: CDR1 SQVTM and CDR2 ANQGSEA. One entry per CDR3 protein, called by TCRdb with MiXCR from the 5' RACE reads. The sample carries 450,000 to 650,000 distinct CDR3 sequences, about a fifth recorded once. As for this clonotype: Its target is not known.

This receptor was taken from an adult woman who had mild COVID-19 (a few samples of this study predate the infection). Cell type and time point are not known. J is TRBJ2-5 and V is TRBV29-1; TRBD1 is a possible D gene (5 bases). Sequences were obtained from PBMCs or a T cell subset sorted from them (not recorded which). The CDR3 sequence is CSVGGTFQETQYF. CDR3 in DNA: TGCAGCGTTGGGGGCACCTTCCAAGAGACCCAGTACTTC.